These 8 T cell receptor beta chains were all obtained from the same sample, sequenced in a study of shared clonotypes between healthy human individuals. Sequencing was performed with immunoSEQ multiplex PCR; in TCRdb, only in-frame clones are kept and a portion is missing. In the table there are 2 million to 3 million clones, over 85% of which are singletons. The sample was naive CD4+ T cells from PBMCs. Subset in this sample: CD45RA+ positively selected. Every receptor here comes from a man younger than 35 in good health. Some clones in this sample may be carry-over from other donors' samples.

The chain employs TRBV28 and TRBJ2-7; 12 nucleotides match TRBD2. With V trimmed by 5 bases and J by 0 bases, 17 bases remained unmatched. Germline values: CDR1 MDHEN, CDR2 SYDVKM. The CDR3 covers 20 residues. The CDR3 region has the DNA TGTGCCAGCAGTCTTTCTAGCGGGAGGGCCCCAGGCCGCGGCTCCTACGAGCAGTACTTC. Residues: CASSLSSGRAPGRGSYEQYF.

This chain uses TRBV4-1 with TRBJ1-5; D gene ambiguous. CDR1 and CDR2 (germline): MGHRA, YSYEKL. The length of the CDR3 is 17 residues. V was cut by 1 base and J by 0 bases, with 13 bases left in between. DNA for the CDR3: TGCGCCAGCAGCCAAGCCCTTGGGAGTTATAGCAATCAGCCCCAGCATTTT. This translates into CASSQALGSYSNQPQHF.

The J gene is TRBJ1-2, the V gene TRBV7-3; the match to TRBD1 covers 9 bases. Unmatched junction bases numbered 5, after V lost 5 bases and J lost 1 base. CDR1 SGHTA and CDR2 FQGTGA come from the germline V gene. CDR3 length: 15 residues. The CDR3 sequence: CASSPTGQGNYGYTF. Written as DNA, the CDR3 is TGTGCCAGCAGCCCGACGGGACAGGGTAACTATGGCTACACCTTC.

V is TRBV7-8 and J is TRBJ2-5, with TRBD1 identical over 10 bases. There are 16 residues in the CDR3. The J segment lost 1 base and the V segment lost 1 base, leaving 3 bases of the junction unmatched. The germline V gene has CDR1 SGHVS and CDR2 FQNEAQ. This CDR3 reads CASSLGGDRGQETQYF. CDR3 DNA: TGTGCCAGCAGCTTAGGAGGGGACAGGGGCCAAGAGACCCAGTACTTC.

The chain has TRBV29-1 and TRBJ1-1, with D possibly being TRBD1 (6 bases). Between the trimmed V and J ends, which lost 7 bases and 3 bases, there was a span of 15 bases. This CDR3 has 13 residues. The V gene's germline CDR1 is SQVTM and CDR2 ANQGSEA. The CDR3 here is CSARTAKDTEAFF. The CDR3 region has the DNA TGCAGCGCTAGGACAGCAAAGGACACTGAAGCTTTCTTT.

This clone was picked up one time. V and J are TRBV20-1 and TRBJ2-2; D gene unclear. Germline values: CDR1 DFQATT, CDR2 SNEGSKA (reference sequence). The ends were cut back, 6 bases at V and 6 bases at J, with 5 bases in the middle. The CDR3 sequence is 10 residues long. The DNA for the CDR3 is TGCAGTGCAATGGCCGGGGAGCTGTTTTTT. Translated: CSAMAGELFF.

The gene calls are TRBV28 and TRBJ2-4, with 8 bases that match TRBD2. The CDR3 is made up of 15 amino acids. With V trimmed by 5 bases and J by 10 bases, 13 bases remained unmatched. Looked up from germline, CDR1 is MDHEN and CDR2 is SYDVKM. The CDR3 spells CASSPPGLGQRIQYF. The CDR3 DNA sequence: TGTGCCAGCAGTCCCCCGGGACTAGGTCAACGGATTCAGTACTTC.

A remark on this clone: Compared with germline, one end of the junction differs, possibly owing to a read error. This specimen includes other DNA sequences encoding the same CDR3. V gene TRBV29-1 combines with J gene TRBJ2-7, with 12 bases fitting TRBD2. This CDR3 contains 17 residues. The V gene's germline CDR1 is SQVTM and CDR2 ANQGSEA. This CDR3 is CSVEDRTTSGRTYEQYF. In DNA, the CDR3 is TGCAGCGTCGAAGATCGTACGACTAGCGGGAGAACCTACGAGCAGTACTTC.